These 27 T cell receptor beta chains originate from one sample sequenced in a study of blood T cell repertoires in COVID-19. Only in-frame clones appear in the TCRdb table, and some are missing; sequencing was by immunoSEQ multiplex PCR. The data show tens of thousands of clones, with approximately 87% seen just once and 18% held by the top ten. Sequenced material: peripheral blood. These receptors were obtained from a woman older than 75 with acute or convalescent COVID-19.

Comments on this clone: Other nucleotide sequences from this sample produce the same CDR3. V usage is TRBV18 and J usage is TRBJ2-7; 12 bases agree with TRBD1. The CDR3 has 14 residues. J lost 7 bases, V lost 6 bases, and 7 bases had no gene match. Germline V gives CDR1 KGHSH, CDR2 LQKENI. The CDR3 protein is CASSPGQGAWEQYF. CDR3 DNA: TGTGCCAGCTCCCCGGGACAGGGGGCGTGGGAGCAGTACTTC.

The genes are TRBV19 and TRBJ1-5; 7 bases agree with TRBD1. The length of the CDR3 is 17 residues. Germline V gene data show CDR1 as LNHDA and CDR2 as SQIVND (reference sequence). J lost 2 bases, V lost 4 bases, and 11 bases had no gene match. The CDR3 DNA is TGTGCCAGTAGTACCTTTGACAGGGCGGTACGCAATCAGCCCCAGCATTTT. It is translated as CASSTFDRAVRNQPQHF.

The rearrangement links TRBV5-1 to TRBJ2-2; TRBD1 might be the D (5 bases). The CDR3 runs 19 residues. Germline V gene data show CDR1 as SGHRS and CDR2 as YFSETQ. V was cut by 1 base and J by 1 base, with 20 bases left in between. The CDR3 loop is CASSLFRNPGNQNTGELFF. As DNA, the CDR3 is TGCGCCAGCAGCTTGTTTAGAAACCCAGGGAATCAGAACACCGGGGAGCTGTTTTTT.

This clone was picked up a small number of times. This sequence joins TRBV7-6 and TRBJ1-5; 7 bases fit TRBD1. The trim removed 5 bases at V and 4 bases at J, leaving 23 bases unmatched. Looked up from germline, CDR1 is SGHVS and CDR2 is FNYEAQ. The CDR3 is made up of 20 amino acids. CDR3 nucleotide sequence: TGTGCCAGCAGCGGACCTCAGGGGGTCGGGCCTGGAACGTGGAATCAGCCCCAGCATTTT. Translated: CASSGPQGVGPGTWNQPQHF.

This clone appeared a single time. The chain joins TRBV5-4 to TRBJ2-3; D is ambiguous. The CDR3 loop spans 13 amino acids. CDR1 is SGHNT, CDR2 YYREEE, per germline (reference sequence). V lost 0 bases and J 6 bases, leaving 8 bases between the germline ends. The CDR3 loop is CASSLAPEDTQYF. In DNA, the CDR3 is TGTGCCAGCAGCTTGGCCCCTGAGGATACGCAGTATTTT. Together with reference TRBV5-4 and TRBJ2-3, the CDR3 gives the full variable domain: ETGVTQSPTHLIKTRGQQVTLRCSSQSGHNTVSWYQQALGQGPQFIFQYYREEENGRGNFPPRFSGLQFPNYSSELNVNALELDDSALYLCASSLAPEDTQYFGPGTRLTVL.

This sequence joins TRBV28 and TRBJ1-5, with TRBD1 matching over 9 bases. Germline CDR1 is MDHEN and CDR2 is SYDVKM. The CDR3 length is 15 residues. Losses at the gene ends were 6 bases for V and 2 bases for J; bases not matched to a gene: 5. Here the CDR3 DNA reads TGTGCCAGCAGCTCACAGGGGGCAGGCAATCAGCCCCAGCATTTT. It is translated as CASSSQGAGNQPQHF. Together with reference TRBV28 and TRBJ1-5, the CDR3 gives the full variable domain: DVKVTQSSRYLVKRTGEKVFLECVQDMDHENMFWYRQDPGLGLRLIYFSYDVKMKEKGDIPEGYSVSREKKERFSLILESASTNQTSMYLCASSSQGAGNQPQHFGDGTRLSIL.

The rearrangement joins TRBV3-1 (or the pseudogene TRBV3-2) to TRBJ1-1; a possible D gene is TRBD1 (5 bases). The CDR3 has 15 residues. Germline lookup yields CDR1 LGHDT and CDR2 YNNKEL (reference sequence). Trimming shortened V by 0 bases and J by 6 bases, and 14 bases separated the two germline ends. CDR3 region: CASSQDEAGKSEAFF. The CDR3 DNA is TGTGCCAGCAGCCAAGATGAGGCAGGGAAGTCTGAAGCTTTCTTT.

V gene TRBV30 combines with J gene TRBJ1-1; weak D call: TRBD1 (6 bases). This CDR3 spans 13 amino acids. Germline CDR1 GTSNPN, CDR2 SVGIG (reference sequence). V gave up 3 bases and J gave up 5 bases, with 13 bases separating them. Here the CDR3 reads CAWSLGTPTEAFF. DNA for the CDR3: TGTGCCTGGAGCCTCGGGACACCAACTGAAGCTTTCTTT. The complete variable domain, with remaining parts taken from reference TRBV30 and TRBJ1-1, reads SQTIHQWPATLVQPVGSPLSLECTVEGTSNPNLYWYRQAAGRGLQLLFYSVGIGQISSEVPQNLSASRPQDRQFILSSKKLLLSDSGFYLCAWSLGTPTEAFFGQGTRLTVV.

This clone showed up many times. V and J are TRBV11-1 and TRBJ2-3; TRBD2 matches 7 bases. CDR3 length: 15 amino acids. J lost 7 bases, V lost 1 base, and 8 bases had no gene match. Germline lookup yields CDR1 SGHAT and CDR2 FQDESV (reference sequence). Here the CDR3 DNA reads TGTGCCAGCAGCTTAGTCGGGGGGTGGTCCTATACGCAGTATTTT. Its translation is CASSLVGGWSYTQYF.

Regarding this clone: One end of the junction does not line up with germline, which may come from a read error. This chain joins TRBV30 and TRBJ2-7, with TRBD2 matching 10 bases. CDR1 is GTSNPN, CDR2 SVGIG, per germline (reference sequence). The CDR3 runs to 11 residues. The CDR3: CAWSGTSGANF. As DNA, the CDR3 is TGTGCCTGGAGCGGAACTAGCGGGGCAAACTTC.

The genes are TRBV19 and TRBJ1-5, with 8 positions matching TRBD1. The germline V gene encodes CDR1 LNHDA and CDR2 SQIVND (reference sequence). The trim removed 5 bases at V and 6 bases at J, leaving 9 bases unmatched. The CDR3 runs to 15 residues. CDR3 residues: CASSSTRTGLQPQHF. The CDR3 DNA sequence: TGTGCCAGTAGTTCCACCCGGACAGGGCTTCAGCCCCAGCATTTT.

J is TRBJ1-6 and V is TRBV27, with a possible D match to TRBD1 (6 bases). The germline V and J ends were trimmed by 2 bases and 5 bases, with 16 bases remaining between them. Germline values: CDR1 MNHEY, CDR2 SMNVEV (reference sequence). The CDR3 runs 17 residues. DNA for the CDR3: TGTGCCAGCAGTTTAGAACAGGGATTTTCTAATAATTCACCCCTCCACTTT. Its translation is CASSLEQGFSNNSPLHF.

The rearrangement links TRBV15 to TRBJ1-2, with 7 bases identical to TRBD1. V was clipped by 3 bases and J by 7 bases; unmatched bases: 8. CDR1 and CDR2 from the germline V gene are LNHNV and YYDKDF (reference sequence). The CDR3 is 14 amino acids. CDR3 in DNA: TGTGCCACCAGCAGGATCGACAGGGAGGTTGGCTACACCTTC. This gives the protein CATSRIDREVGYTF.

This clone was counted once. The CDR3 DNA reads TGTGCCAGCAGCCCCCTAAGCAGGGGGGCTGAAGCTTTCTTT. Residues: CASSPLSRGAEAFF. The rearrangement uses TRBV14 and TRBJ1-1, with TRBD1 identical over 7 bases. CDR1 and CDR2 (germline): SGHDN, FVKESK. V lost 4 bases and J lost 6; bases outside the gene matches: 8. The CDR3 length is 14 residues.

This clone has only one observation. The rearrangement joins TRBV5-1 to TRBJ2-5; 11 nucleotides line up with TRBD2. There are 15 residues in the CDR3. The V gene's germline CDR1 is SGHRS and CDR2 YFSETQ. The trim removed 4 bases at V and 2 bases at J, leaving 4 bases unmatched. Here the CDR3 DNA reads TGCGCCAGCAGCAACGGACTAGCGGGTCAAGAGACCCAGTACTTC. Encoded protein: CASSNGLAGQETQYF.

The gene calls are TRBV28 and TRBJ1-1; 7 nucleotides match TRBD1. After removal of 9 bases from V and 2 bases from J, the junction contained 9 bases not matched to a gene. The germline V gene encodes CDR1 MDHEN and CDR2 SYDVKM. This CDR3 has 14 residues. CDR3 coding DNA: TGTGCCAGTGAAGTGGGACAGACAAACACTGAAGCTTTCTTT. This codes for CASEVGQTNTEAFF.

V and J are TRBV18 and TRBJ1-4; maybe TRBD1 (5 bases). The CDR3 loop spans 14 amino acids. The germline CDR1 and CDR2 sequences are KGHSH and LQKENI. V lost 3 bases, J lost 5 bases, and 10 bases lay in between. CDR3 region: CASSPNSGNEKLFF. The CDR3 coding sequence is TGTGCCAGCTCACCCAATTCAGGGAATGAAAAACTGTTTTTT.

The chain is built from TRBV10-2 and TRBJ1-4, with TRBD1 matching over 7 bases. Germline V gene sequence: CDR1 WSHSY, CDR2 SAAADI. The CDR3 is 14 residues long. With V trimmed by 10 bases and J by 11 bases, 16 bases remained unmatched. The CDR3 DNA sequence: TGCGCCACGAGCTCGAGACAGGGTTTTCGGAAACTGTTTTTT. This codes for CATSSRQGFRKLFF.

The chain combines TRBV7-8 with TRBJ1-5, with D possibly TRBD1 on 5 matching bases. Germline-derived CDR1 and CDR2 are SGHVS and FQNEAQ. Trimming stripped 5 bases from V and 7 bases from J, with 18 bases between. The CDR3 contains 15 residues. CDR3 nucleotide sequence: TGTGCCAGCAGCGCCGCTGATGGGGGGGGGCAGCCCCAGCATTTT. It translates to CASSAADGGGQPQHF.

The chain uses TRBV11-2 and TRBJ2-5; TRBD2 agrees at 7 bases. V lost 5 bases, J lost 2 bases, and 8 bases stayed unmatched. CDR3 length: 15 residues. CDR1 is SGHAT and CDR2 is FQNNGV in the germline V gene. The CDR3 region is CASSTGTIMQETQYF. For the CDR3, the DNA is TGTGCCAGCAGCACCGGGACTATCATGCAAGAGACCCAGTACTTC.

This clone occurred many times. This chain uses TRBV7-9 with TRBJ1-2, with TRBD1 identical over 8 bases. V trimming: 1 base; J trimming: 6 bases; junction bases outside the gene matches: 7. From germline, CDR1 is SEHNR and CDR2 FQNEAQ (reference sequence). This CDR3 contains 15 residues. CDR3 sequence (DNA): TGTGCCAGCAGCTTAGTCGCAGGGGGCGTGGATGGCTACACCTTC. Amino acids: CASSLVAGGVDGYTF.

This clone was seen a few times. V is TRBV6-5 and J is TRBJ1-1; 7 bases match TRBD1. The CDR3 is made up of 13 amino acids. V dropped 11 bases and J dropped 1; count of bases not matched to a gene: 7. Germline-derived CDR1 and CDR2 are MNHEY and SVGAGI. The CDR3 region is CAGQVNGNTEAFF. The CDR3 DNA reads TGTGCCGGACAGGTAAACGGGAACACTGAAGCTTTCTTT.

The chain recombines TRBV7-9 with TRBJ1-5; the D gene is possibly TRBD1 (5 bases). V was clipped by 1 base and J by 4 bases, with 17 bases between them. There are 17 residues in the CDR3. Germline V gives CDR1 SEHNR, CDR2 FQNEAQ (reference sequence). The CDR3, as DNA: TGTGCCAGCAGCTTAGGTAGGGGAAATTCGATAAATCAGCCCCAGCATTTT. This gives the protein CASSLGRGNSINQPQHF.

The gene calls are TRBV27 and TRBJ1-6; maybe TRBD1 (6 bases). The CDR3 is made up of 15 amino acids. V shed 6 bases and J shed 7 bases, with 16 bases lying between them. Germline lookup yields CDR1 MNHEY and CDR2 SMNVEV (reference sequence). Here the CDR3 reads CASSPLTGGNSPLHF. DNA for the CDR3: TGTGCCAGCAGCCCCCTAACGGGGGGCAATTCACCCCTCCACTTT.

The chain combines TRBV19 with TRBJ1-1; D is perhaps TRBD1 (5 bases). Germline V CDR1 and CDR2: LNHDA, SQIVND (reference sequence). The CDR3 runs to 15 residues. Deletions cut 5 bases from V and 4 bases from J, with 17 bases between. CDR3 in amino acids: CASSPRDFSGTEAFF. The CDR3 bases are TGTGCCAGTAGTCCCCGGGACTTTTCGGGCACTGAAGCTTTCTTT.

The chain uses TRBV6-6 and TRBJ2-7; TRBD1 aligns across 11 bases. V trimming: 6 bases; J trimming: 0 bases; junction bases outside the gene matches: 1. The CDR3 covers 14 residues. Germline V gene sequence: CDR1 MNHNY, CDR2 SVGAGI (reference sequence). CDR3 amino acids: CASSGTGGSYEQYF. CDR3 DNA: TGTGCCAGCAGCGGGACAGGGGGCTCCTACGAGCAGTACTTC.

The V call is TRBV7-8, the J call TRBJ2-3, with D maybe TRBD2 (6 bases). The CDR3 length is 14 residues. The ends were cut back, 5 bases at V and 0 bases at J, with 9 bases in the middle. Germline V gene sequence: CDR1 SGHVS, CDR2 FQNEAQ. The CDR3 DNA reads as TGTGCCAGCAGCCTGACTAGGAGCACAGATACGCAGTATTTT. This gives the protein CASSLTRSTDTQYF.